This T cell receptor beta chain was sequenced for a study of beta chain features in type 1 diabetes. Findings and caveats of the study: Any PCR bias toward short templates would affect both groups alike. Within each of all four CD4+ subsets, Type 1 diabetes patients had TCRB CDR3s that were moderately but significantly shorter. Within patients, naive, central memory and Treg TCRB repertoires seemed more similar than within healthy donors.

Sampling consisted of one heparinised blood draw per donor, averaging roughly 100 mL. A CD45RO/CCR7/CD25/CD127/CD95/CD27 panel sorted naive, central memory, regulatory and stem cell-like memory CD4+ cells. Germline V gene data show CDR1 as SGHRS and CDR2 as YFSETQ. V lost 2 bases and J lost 1; bases outside the gene matches: 1. The CDR3 totals 14 residues. Concerning this clone itself: Its antigen is not known.

The isolated RNA, all of it, was reverse transcribed, so expressed TCRB transcripts were what got sequenced. The table came from immunoSEQ multiplex PCR; TCRdb's copy has only in-frame clones and leaves some out. The sample records more than 250,000 clones, roughly an eighth being singletons. The rearrangement uses TRBV5-1 and TRBJ2-3; 7 nucleotides agree with TRBD1. The TCR was taken from a man under 40 with type 1 diabetes. The sequenced material came from naive CD4+ T cells from blood. The CDR3 DNA sequence: TGCGCCAGCAGCTTCGGGACAGGCACAGATACGCAGTATTTT. Its protein is CASSFGTGTDTQYF.